These 2 T cell receptor beta chains came from one sample sequenced in a study of CD8+ T cells in alopecia areata. The sequencing template was cDNA reverse transcribed from extracted RNA. Clones were sequenced by immunoSEQ multiplex PCR, and TCRdb holds only the in-frame ones, with some missing. Here the sample spans some 150,000 clones, roughly 58% being singletons. Material: CD8+ T cells sorted from blood. Receptors were obtained from a human donor in good health.

The V gene is TRBV13, the J gene TRBJ2-4, with TRBD2 identical over 11 bases. J was trimmed by 3 bases and V by 3 bases; bases with no gene match: 4. The CDR3 runs to 16 residues. Germline V gene data show CDR1 as PRHDT and CDR2 as FYEKMQ (reference sequence). The CDR3: CASSFLAGGVKNIQYF. DNA for the CDR3: TGTGCCAGCAGCTTCTTAGCGGGAGGGGTCAAAAACATTCAGTACTTC.

This chain joins TRBV7-9 and TRBJ2-1, with 9 positions matching TRBD1. Germline CDR1 and CDR2: SEHNR and FQNEAQ (reference sequence). The CDR3 spans 15 residues. V lost 4 bases, J lost 4 bases, and 5 bases stayed unmatched. The CDR3 nucleotides are TGTGCCAGCAGCTCCGGACAGGGGCCTTACAATGAGCAGTTCTTC. Translating it yields CASSSGQGPYNEQFF.